Below, 7 T cell receptor beta chains from the same sample are listed, as sequenced in a study of cytotoxic CD8 clonotypes in ibrutinib-treated CLL. The data were produced by immunoSEQ multiplex PCR, yet TCRdb's version contains in-frame clones alone and is incomplete. There are approximately 15,000 clones in the sample; almost 65% occur only once, and 40% lies in the top ten. The starting material was PBMCs, obtained before ibrutinib treatment. The receptors stem from a human donor with chronic lymphocytic leukemia.

CDR3 in amino acids: CASSLYPSAGELFF. In DNA form, the CDR3 reads TGTGCCAGCAGCTTATATCCAAGCGCCGGGGAGCTGTTTTTT. V and J are TRBV11-3 and TRBJ2-2; D uncertain. CDR3 length: 14 residues. Germline V CDR1 and CDR2: SGHNT, YENEEA. V was trimmed by 2 bases and J by 6 bases, leaving 10 bases between them.

CDR3 DNA sequence: TGTGCCAGCACCCGAGCGGGGGGGGCCTACGAGCAGTACTTC. Residues: CASTRAGGAYEQYF. The chain has TRBV7-9 and TRBJ2-7, with TRBD2 identical over 10 bases. Unmatched junction bases numbered 5, after V lost 7 bases and J lost 2 bases. The germline CDR1 and CDR2 sequences are SEHNR and FQNEAQ (reference sequence). This CDR3 has 14 amino acids.

The chain recombines TRBV13 with TRBJ1-2; D call uncertain. With 0 bases removed from V and 4 bases from J, the gap between germline ends came to 9 bases. CDR3 length equals 14 residues. Germline V gives CDR1 PRHDT, CDR2 FYEKMQ (reference sequence). CDR3 sequence: CASSLGLGSYGYTF. CDR3 bases: TGTGCCAGCAGCTTAGGCTTAGGTTCCTATGGCTACACCTTC.

The V call is TRBV6-6, the J call TRBJ1-1; TRBD1 might be the D (6 bases). CDR1 and CDR2 from the germline V gene are MNHNY and SVGAGI (reference sequence). V lost 4 bases, J lost 9 bases, and 12 bases lay in between. CDR3 length: 12 amino acids. The CDR3 sequence is CASSSAGTQAFF. In DNA, the CDR3 is TGTGCCAGCAGTTCAGCTGGGACACAAGCTTTCTTT.

This clone has only a few counts. This chain joins TRBV5-5 and TRBJ1-1; TRBD1 matches at 7 bases. Germline trimming cut 4 bases from V and 7 bases from J; bases unmatched to any gene: 7. The CDR3 extends over 13 amino acids. Germline V gene data show CDR1 as SGHKS and CDR2 as YYEKEE (reference sequence). CDR3 residues: CASSGGTAVEAFF. DNA for the CDR3: TGTGCCAGCAGCGGCGGGACAGCAGTTGAAGCTTTCTTT.

As for this clone: The junction differs from germline at one of its ends, possibly a read error. The CDR3 coding sequence is TGTGCCAGCAGCTTTGCGGGGACGGCGAGTTTT. It is translated as CASSFAGTASF. The chain recombines TRBV5-4 with TRBJ1-1; D is perhaps TRBD1 (5 bases). Germline V gene sequence: CDR1 SGHNT, CDR2 YYREEE (reference sequence). This CDR3 is 11 amino acids long. The whole variable domain, filled in from reference TRBV5-4 and TRBJ1-1, reads ETGVTQSPTHLIKTRGQQVTLRCSSQSGHNTVSWYQQALGQGPQFIFQYYREEENGRGNFPPRFSGLQFPNYSSELNVNALELDDSALYLCASSFAGTASFGQGTRLTVV.

The chain combines TRBV18 with TRBJ2-3; 7 nucleotides line up with TRBD1. The CDR3 is made up of 16 amino acids. The J segment lost 0 bases and the V segment lost 6 bases, leaving 9 bases of the junction unmatched. Per the germline V gene, CDR1 is KGHSH and CDR2 is LQKENI. CDR3 region: CASSYSGDSSTDTQYF. DNA of the CDR3: TGTGCCAGCTCGTACTCAGGGGACAGTAGCACAGATACGCAGTATTTT. The full variable domain, rest sourced from reference TRBV18 and TRBJ2-3, is NAGVMQNPRHLVRRRGQEARLRCSPMKGHSHVYWYRQLPEEGLKFMVYLQKENIIDESGMPKERFSAEFPKEGPSILRIQQVVRGDSAAYFCASSYSGDSSTDTQYFGPGTRLTVL.